The present T cell receptor beta chain was sequenced within a study of blood T cell repertoires in COVID-19. Study-level background: The origin of the acute and convalescent COVID-19 samples was the United States, Italy and Spain. T cells, B-cell-depleted T cells, or PBMCs provided the cDNA or gDNA that served as material.

The V gene lost 2 bases and the J gene lost 0 bases, with 9 bases spanning the gap. The CDR3 contains 15 residues. CDR1 is SGHRS, CDR2 YFSETQ, per germline. TCRdb's copy holds only in-frame clones and misses some; the assay was immunoSEQ multiplex PCR. The sample yields around 130,000 clones, under 85% seen once. Residents of approximately 25 US areas, aged roughly 18 to 89 years, made up the participants. Grouping used clinical history reported by participants in a survey and questionnaire. Sequencing input: PBMCs or T cells enriched from blood (not recorded which). The chain carries TRBV5-1 and TRBJ1-5; unclear D gene. This receptor was identified in a young man who had recovered from COVID-19. CDR3 region: CASSLGGVSNQPQHF. The DNA of the CDR3 is TGCGCCAGCAGCTTAGGCGGGGTTAGCAATCAGCCCCAGCATTTT.